This is a list of T cell receptor beta chains from one sample in a study of blood T cells in healthy people across ages. TCRdb analysed the 5' RACE reads with MiXCR anew, one entry per CDR3 protein. This table has some 880,000 distinct CDR3 sequences, roughly 35% appearing once. Sequenced material: blood. The receptors stem from a man aged 18 to 30 in good health. Each CDR3 is given with its conserved first and last residue. A D gene is named only where the DNA matches it firmly. Clone sizes are given selectively: once, few, many, or a class where the clone is expanded.

v_gene: TRBV28
abundance: few
d_gene: TRBD2
j_gene: TRBJ2-1
CDR3aa: CASSLYRTSGYNEQFF
CDR3nt: TGTGCCAGCAGTTTATACCGGACTAGTGGTTACAATGAGCAGTTCTTC

v_gene: TRBV19
abundance: .
d_gene: .
j_gene: TRBJ1-4
CDR3aa: CASSRNGAGNEKLFF
CDR3nt: TGTGCCAGTAGTAGAAACGGCGCGGGCAATGAAAAACTGTTTTTT

v_gene: TRBV15
abundance: .
d_gene: .
j_gene: TRBJ1-2
CDR3aa: CATSPDRNYGYTF
CDR3nt: TGTGCCACCTCCCCGGACCGTAACTATGGCTACACCTTC

v_gene: TRBV20-1
abundance: .
d_gene: TRBD1
j_gene: TRBJ1-6
CDR3aa: CSADRGGTLHF
CDR3nt: TGCAGTGCCGACAGGGGGGGGACTCTCCACTTT

v_gene: TRBV20-1
abundance: few
d_gene: TRBD1
j_gene: TRBJ2-7
CDR3aa: CSARDGLLGGNEQYF
CDR3nt: TGCAGTGCTAGAGATGGGCTGCTAGGGGGCAATGAGCAGTACTTC

v_gene: TRBV4-1
abundance: .
d_gene: .
j_gene: TRBJ1-5
CDR3aa: CASSQETLSGPNNQPQHF
CDR3nt: TGCGCCAGCAGCCAAGAGACCCTTAGCGGTCCTAACAATCAGCCCCAGCATTTT

v_gene: TRBV7-2
abundance: few
d_gene: .
j_gene: TRBJ2-7
CDR3aa: CASSLQLSSYEQYF
CDR3nt: TGTGCCAGCAGCCTTCAGCTCAGCTCCTACGAGCAGTACTTC

v_gene: TRBV7-9
abundance: .
d_gene: .
j_gene: TRBJ2-7
CDR3aa: CASGGSGQGVYEQYF
CDR3nt: TGTGCCAGCGGAGGCTCGGGCCAGGGTGTGTACGAGCAGTACTTC

v_gene: TRBV7-3
abundance: .
d_gene: .
j_gene: TRBJ2-2
CDR3aa: CASGPNTGELFF
CDR3nt: TGTGCCAGCGGACCCAACACCGGGGAGCTGTTTTTT

v_gene: TRBV7-2
abundance: few
d_gene: .
j_gene: TRBJ2-5
CDR3aa: CASSLVFQGRETQYF
CDR3nt: TGTGCCAGCAGCTTAGTTTTCCAGGGCAGAGAGACCCAGTACTTC

v_gene: TRBV10-3
abundance: few
d_gene: TRBD1
j_gene: TRBJ1-2
CDR3aa: CAISEEAGGGYTF
CDR3nt: TGTGCCATCAGTGAGGAGGCAGGGGGTGGCTACACCTTC

v_gene: TRBV20-1
abundance: few
d_gene: .
j_gene: TRBJ2-4
CDR3aa: CSARVPPIQYF
CDR3nt: TGCAGTGCTAGAGTTCCCCCCATTCAGTACTTC

v_gene: TRBV5-5
abundance: .
d_gene: TRBD1
j_gene: TRBJ2-3
CDR3aa: CASSLALGGRTDTQYF
CDR3nt: TGTGCCAGCAGCTTGGCCTTAGGGGGCCGCACAGATACGCAGTATTTT

v_gene: TRBV6-5
abundance: .
d_gene: TRBD1
j_gene: TRBJ2-7
CDR3aa: CASSYGRGLYEQYF
CDR3nt: TGTGCCAGCAGTTACGGCAGGGGGCTTTACGAGCAGTACTTC

v_gene: TRBV9
abundance: .
d_gene: .
j_gene: TRBJ2-5
CDR3aa: CASSKWADQETQYF
CDR3nt: TGTGCCAGCAGCAAGTGGGCGGATCAAGAGACCCAGTACTTC

v_gene: TRBV9
abundance: .
d_gene: TRBD2
j_gene: TRBJ2-1
CDR3aa: CASSSGSSGGRNEQFF
CDR3nt: TGTGCCAGCAGCTCAGGGTCTAGCGGGGGTCGCAATGAGCAGTTCTTC

v_gene: TRBV28
abundance: few
d_gene: .
j_gene: TRBJ2-3
CDR3aa: CASSLGQPGTDTQYF
CDR3nt: TGTGCCAGCAGCTTAGGACAGCCTGGCACAGATACGCAGTATTTT

v_gene: TRBV7-2
abundance: .
d_gene: .
j_gene: TRBJ2-1
CDR3aa: CASSHRQKSVVSDRNEQFF
CDR3nt: TGTGCCAGCAGCCACCGACAAAAATCGGTGGTGAGCGACCGAAATGAGCAGTTCTTC

v_gene: TRBV6-5
abundance: many
d_gene: .
j_gene: TRBJ1-2
CDR3aa: CASSYGAGPYGYTF
CDR3nt: TGTGCCAGCAGTTACGGAGCCGGTCCTTATGGCTACACCTTC

v_gene: TRBV12-3/TRBV12-4
abundance: many
d_gene: .
j_gene: TRBJ2-1
CDR3aa: CASSWDQGGWEQFF
CDR3nt: TGTGCCAGCAGTTGGGACCAAGGGGGTTGGGAGCAGTTCTTC

v_gene: TRBV29-1
abundance: many
d_gene: .
j_gene: TRBJ2-1
CDR3aa: CSVEQRDNEQFF
CDR3nt: TGCAGCGTTGAACAGAGGGACAATGAGCAGTTCTTC

v_gene: TRBV3-1
abundance: .
d_gene: TRBD1
j_gene: TRBJ1-5
CDR3aa: CASSPDRAINQPQHF
CDR3nt: TGTGCCAGCAGCCCCGACAGGGCCATCAATCAGCCCCAGCATTTT

v_gene: TRBV24-1
abundance: .
d_gene: TRBD2
j_gene: TRBJ2-3
CDR3aa: CATSARLARNVSTDTQYF
CDR3nt: TGTGCCACCAGTGCTCGACTAGCGCGGAATGTTAGCACAGATACGCAGTATTTT

v_gene: TRBV20-1
abundance: few
d_gene: .
j_gene: TRBJ2-2
CDR3aa: CSARDLQAGANTGELFF
CDR3nt: TGCAGTGCTAGAGATCTCCAGGCAGGAGCGAACACCGGGGAGCTGTTTTTT

v_gene: TRBV27
abundance: many
d_gene: .
j_gene: TRBJ2-1
CDR3aa: CASSLSRRGNEQFF
CDR3nt: TGTGCCAGCAGTTTATCCCGGAGGGGCAATGAGCAGTTCTTC

v_gene: TRBV6-1
abundance: .
d_gene: .
j_gene: TRBJ1-1
CDR3aa: CASSEEAVFWAGPTEAFF
CDR3nt: TGTGCCAGCAGTGAAGAGGCCGTGTTCTGGGCAGGGCCCACTGAAGCTTTCTTT

v_gene: TRBV25-1
abundance: few
d_gene: TRBD1
j_gene: TRBJ2-2
CDR3aa: CASSESGTGGTGELFF
CDR3nt: TGTGCCAGCAGTGAATCTGGGACAGGGGGGACCGGGGAGCTGTTTTTT

v_gene: TRBV6-2/TRBV6-3
abundance: few
d_gene: TRBD1
j_gene: TRBJ1-2
CDR3aa: CASRQQGGGYTF
CDR3nt: TGTGCCAGCAGACAACAGGGGGGAGGCTACACCTTC

v_gene: TRBV5-1
abundance: few
d_gene: TRBD1
j_gene: TRBJ2-4
CDR3aa: CASSPGTGGTKNIQYF
CDR3nt: TGCGCCAGCAGCCCAGGGACAGGGGGGACCAAAAACATTCAGTACTTC

v_gene: TRBV20-1
abundance: .
d_gene: TRBD2
j_gene: TRBJ2-3
CDR3aa: CSASGLAGGASDTQYF
CDR3nt: TGCAGTGCTAGTGGCCTAGCGGGGGGGGCCTCCGATACGCAGTATTTT

v_gene: TRBV14
abundance: .
d_gene: .
j_gene: TRBJ2-3
CDR3aa: CASSITLQSTDTQYF
CDR3nt: TGTGCCAGCAGCATAACTTTACAGAGCACAGATACGCAGTATTTT

v_gene: TRBV6-5
abundance: .
d_gene: .
j_gene: TRBJ1-2
CDR3aa: CASSYETGNRWGYTF
CDR3nt: TGTGCCAGCAGTTACGAAACAGGAAACCGCTGGGGCTACACCTTC

v_gene: TRBV7-2
abundance: .
d_gene: TRBD2
j_gene: TRBJ2-5
CDR3aa: CASSPSPGRETQYF
CDR3nt: TGTGCCAGCAGCCCATCCCCCGGGAGGGAGACCCAGTACTTC

v_gene: TRBV20-1
abundance: .
d_gene: .
j_gene: TRBJ1-2
CDR3aa: CSGEALSGLNGYTF
CDR3nt: TGCAGTGGGGAGGCTCTATCGGGATTAAATGGCTACACCTTC

v_gene: TRBV5-1
abundance: .
d_gene: .
j_gene: TRBJ2-3
CDR3aa: CASSLGSQGSIDTQYF
CDR3nt: TGCGCCAGCAGCTTGGGCAGCCAGGGGAGCATAGATACGCAGTATTTT

v_gene: TRBV12-3/TRBV12-4
abundance: .
d_gene: TRBD1
j_gene: TRBJ2-7
CDR3aa: CASGNRGEQYF
CDR3nt: TGTGCCAGCGGAAACAGGGGCGAGCAGTACTTC

v_gene: TRBV6-5
abundance: many
d_gene: .
j_gene: TRBJ1-2
CDR3aa: CASTPGVANYGYTF
CDR3nt: TGTGCCAGCACCCCGGGGGTCGCTAACTATGGCTACACCTTC

v_gene: TRBV2
abundance: few
d_gene: TRBD2
j_gene: TRBJ2-3
CDR3aa: CASSVRRGVTTDTQYF
CDR3nt: TGTGCCAGCAGTGTACGGCGGGGGGTGACCACAGATACGCAGTATTTT

v_gene: TRBV6-6
abundance: .
d_gene: .
j_gene: TRBJ1-1
CDR3aa: CASSDSGANTEAFF
CDR3nt: TGTGCCAGCAGTGACTCGGGTGCTAACACTGAAGCTTTCTTT

v_gene: TRBV6-5
abundance: .
d_gene: .
j_gene: TRBJ2-2
CDR3aa: CASLSGELFF
CDR3nt: TGTGCCAGCCTTTCCGGGGAGCTGTTTTTT

v_gene: TRBV7-2
abundance: .
d_gene: TRBD1
j_gene: TRBJ1-2
CDR3aa: CASTLSDRPYGYTF
CDR3nt: TGTGCCAGCACACTATCGGACAGGCCTTATGGCTACACCTTC

v_gene: TRBV4-1
abundance: once
d_gene: .
j_gene: TRBJ1-2
CDR3aa: CASSQDMRQIIYSYTF
CDR3nt: TGCGCCAGCAGCCAAGATATGAGACAGATAATCTATAGCTACACCTTC

v_gene: TRBV3-1
abundance: .
d_gene: .
j_gene: TRBJ2-7
CDR3aa: CASSQDWTEQYF
CDR3nt: TGTGCCAGCAGCCAAGATTGGACTGAGCAGTACTTC

v_gene: TRBV20-1
abundance: .
d_gene: TRBD1
j_gene: TRBJ2-5
CDR3aa: CSAQVYRGTQETQYF
CDR3nt: TGCAGTGCGCAGGTTTACAGGGGAACCCAAGAGACCCAGTACTTC

v_gene: TRBV29-1
abundance: few
d_gene: TRBD2
j_gene: TRBJ2-3
CDR3aa: CSVDPRGLAGITDTQYF
CDR3nt: TGCAGCGTTGATCCCCGGGGGCTAGCGGGGATCACAGATACGCAGTATTTT

v_gene: TRBV29-1
abundance: many
d_gene: .
j_gene: TRBJ2-3
CDR3aa: CSVVWAEKVDTQYF
CDR3nt: TGCAGCGTTGTGTGGGCAGAGAAGGTAGATACGCAGTATTTT

v_gene: TRBV10-3
abundance: .
d_gene: TRBD2
j_gene: TRBJ2-3
CDR3aa: CAITPAGGRNTQYF
CDR3nt: TGTGCCATCACTCCAGCGGGGGGGCGGAATACGCAGTATTTT

v_gene: TRBV6-1
abundance: .
d_gene: TRBD1
j_gene: TRBJ2-7
CDR3aa: CASSGHRGLLEQYF
CDR3nt: TGTGCCAGCAGTGGGCACAGGGGGCTTCTCGAGCAGTACTTC

v_gene: TRBV20-1
abundance: .
d_gene: .
j_gene: TRBJ2-5
CDR3aa: CSAPGGGEETQYF
CDR3nt: TGCAGTGCACCAGGGGGAGGGGAAGAGACCCAGTACTTC

v_gene: TRBV12-3/TRBV12-4
abundance: .
d_gene: .
j_gene: TRBJ2-7
CDR3aa: CASSLRLAYNEQYF
CDR3nt: TGTGCCAGCAGTTTAAGACTGGCCTACAATGAGCAGTACTTC

v_gene: TRBV7-2
abundance: .
d_gene: TRBD2
j_gene: TRBJ2-1
CDR3aa: CASSLEDLAVNEQFF
CDR3nt: TGTGCCAGCAGCTTAGAGGACCTAGCGGTCAATGAGCAGTTCTTC

v_gene: TRBV7-2
abundance: few
d_gene: .
j_gene: TRBJ2-7
CDR3aa: CASSFTLLQGPEQYF
CDR3nt: TGTGCCAGCAGCTTCACCCTCCTGCAGGGTCCCGAGCAGTACTTC

v_gene: TRBV20-1
abundance: .
d_gene: TRBD1
j_gene: TRBJ2-1
CDR3aa: CSAWGQEGLGVRNEQFF
CDR3nt: TGCAGTGCCTGGGGACAGGAGGGTCTCGGGGTGAGGAATGAGCAGTTCTTC

v_gene: TRBV5-1
abundance: .
d_gene: .
j_gene: TRBJ2-2
CDR3aa: CASSPDGGPGELFF
CDR3nt: TGCGCCAGCAGCCCCGACGGGGGACCCGGGGAGCTGTTTTTT